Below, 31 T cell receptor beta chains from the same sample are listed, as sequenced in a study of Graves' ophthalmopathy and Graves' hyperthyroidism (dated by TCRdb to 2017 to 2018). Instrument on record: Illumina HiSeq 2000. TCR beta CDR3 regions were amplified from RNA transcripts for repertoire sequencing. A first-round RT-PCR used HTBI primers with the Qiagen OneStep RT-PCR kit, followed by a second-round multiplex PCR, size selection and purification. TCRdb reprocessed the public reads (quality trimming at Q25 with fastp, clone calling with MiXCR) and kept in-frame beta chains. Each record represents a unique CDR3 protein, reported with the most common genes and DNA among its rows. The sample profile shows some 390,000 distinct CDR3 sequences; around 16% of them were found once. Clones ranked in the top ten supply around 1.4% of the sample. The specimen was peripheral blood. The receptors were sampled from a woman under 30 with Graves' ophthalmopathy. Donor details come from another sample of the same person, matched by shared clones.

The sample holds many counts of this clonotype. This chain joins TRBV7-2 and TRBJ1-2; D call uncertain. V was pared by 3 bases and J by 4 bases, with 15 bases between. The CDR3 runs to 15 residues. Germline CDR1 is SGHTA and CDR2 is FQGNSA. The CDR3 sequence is CASSFAVGVSYGYTF. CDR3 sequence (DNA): TGTGCCAGCAGCTTCGCGGTCGGGGTAAGCTATGGCTACACCTTC. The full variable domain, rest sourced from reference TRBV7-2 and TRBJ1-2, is GAGVSQSPSNKVTEKGKDVELRCDPISGHTALYWYRQSLGQGLEFLIYFQGNSAPDKSGLPSDRFSAERTGGSVSTLTIQRTQQEDSAVYLCASSFAVGVSYGYTFGSGTRLTVV.

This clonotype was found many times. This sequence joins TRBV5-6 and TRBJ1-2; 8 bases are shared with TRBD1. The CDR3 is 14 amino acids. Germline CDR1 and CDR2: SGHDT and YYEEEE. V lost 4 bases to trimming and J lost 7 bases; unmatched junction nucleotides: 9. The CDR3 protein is CASSLTTGGSGYTF. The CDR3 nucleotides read TGTGCCAGCAGCCTCACTACAGGGGGTAGTGGCTACACCTTC.

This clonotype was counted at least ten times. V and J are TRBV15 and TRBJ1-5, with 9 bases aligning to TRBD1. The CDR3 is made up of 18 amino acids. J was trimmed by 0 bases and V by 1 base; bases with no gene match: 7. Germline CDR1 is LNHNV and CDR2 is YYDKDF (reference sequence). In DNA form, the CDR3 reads TGTGCCACCAGCAGAGCGACAGGGGGTGGGGGTAGCAATCAGCCCCAGCATTTT. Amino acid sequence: CATSRATGGGGSNQPQHF.

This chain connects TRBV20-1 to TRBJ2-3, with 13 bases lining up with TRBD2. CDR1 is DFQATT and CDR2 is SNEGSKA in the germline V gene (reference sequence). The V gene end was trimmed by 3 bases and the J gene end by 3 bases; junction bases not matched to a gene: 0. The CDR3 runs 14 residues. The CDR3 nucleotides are TGCAGTGCTAGGACTAGCGGGAGGACAGATACGCAGTATTTT. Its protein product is CSARTSGRTDTQYF.

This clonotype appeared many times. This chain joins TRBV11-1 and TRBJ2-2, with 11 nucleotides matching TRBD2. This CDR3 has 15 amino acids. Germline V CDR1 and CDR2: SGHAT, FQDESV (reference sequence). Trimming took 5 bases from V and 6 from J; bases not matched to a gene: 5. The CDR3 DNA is TGTGCCAGCAGCCGGGGACTAGCGGCGTCCGGGGAGCTGTTTTTT. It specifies CASSRGLAASGELFF. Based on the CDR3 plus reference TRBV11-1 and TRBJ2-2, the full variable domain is EAEVAQSPRYKITEKSQAVAFWCDPISGHATLYWYRQILGQGPELLVQFQDESVVDDSQLPKDRFSAERLKGVDSTLKIQPAELGDSAMYLCASSRGLAASGELFFGEGSRLTVL.

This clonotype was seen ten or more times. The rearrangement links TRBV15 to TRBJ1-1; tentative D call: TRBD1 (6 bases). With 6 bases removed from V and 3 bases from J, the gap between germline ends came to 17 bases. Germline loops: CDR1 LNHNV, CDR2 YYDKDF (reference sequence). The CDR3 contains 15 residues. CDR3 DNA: TGTGCCACCAGGAATAGACAGGCTAAGGACACTGAAGCTTTCTTT. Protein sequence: CATRNRQAKDTEAFF.

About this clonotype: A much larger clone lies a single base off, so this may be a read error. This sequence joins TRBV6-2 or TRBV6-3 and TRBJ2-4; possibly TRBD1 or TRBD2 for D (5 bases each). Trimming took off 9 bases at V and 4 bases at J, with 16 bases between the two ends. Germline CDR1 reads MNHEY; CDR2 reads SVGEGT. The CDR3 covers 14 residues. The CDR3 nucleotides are TGTGCCAGAACCCTATCGGGGCAGAAAAACATTCAGTACTTC. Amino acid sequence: CARTLSGQKNIQYF.

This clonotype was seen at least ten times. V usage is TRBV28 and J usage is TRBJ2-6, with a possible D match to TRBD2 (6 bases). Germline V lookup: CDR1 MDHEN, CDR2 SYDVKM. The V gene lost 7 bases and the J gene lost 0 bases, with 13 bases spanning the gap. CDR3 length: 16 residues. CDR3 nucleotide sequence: TGTGCCAGCAAAACCGGAGGGTTCTCTGGGGCCAACGTCCTGACTTTC. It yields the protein CASKTGGFSGANVLTF.

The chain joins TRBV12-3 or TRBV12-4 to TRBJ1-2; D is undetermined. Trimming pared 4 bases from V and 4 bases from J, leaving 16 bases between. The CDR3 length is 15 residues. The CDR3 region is CASSSSDGGIYGYTF. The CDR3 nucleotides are TGTGCCAGCAGTTCCTCGGACGGAGGAATCTATGGCTACACCTTC.

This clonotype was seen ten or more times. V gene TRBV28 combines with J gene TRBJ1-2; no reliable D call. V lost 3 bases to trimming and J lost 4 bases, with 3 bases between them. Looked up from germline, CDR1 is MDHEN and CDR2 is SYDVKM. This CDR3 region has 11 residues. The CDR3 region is CASSLSYGYTF. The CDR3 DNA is TGTGCCAGCAGTTTGAGCTATGGCTACACCTTC.

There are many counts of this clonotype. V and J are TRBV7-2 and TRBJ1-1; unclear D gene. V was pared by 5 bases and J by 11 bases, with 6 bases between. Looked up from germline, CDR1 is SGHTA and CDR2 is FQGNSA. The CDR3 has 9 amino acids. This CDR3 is CASSPRAFF. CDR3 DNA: TGTGCCAGCAGCCCCAGGGCTTTCTTT. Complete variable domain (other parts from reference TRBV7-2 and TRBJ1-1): GAGVSQSPSNKVTEKGKDVELRCDPISGHTALYWYRQSLGQGLEFLIYFQGNSAPDKSGLPSDRFSAERTGGSVSTLTIQRTQQEDSAVYLCASSPRAFFGQGTRLTVV.

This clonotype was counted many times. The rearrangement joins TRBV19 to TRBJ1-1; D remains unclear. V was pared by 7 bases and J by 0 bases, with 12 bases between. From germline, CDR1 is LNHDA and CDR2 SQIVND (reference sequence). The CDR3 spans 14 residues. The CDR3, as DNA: TGTGCCAGTACCTCCGTTGGGCTGAACACTGAAGCTTTCTTT. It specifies CASTSVGLNTEAFF.

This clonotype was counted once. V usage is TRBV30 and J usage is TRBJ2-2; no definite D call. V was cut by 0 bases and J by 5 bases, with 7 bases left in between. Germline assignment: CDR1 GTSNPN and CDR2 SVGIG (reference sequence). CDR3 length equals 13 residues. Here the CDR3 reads CAWSVLGTGELFF. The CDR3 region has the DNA TGTGCCTGGAGTGTACTTGGGACCGGGGAGCTGTTTTTT.

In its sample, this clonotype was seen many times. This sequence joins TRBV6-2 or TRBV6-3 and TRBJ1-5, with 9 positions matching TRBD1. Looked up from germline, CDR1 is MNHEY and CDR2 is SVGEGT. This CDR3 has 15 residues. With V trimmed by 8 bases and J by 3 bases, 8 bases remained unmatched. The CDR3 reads CASRGDREINQPQHF. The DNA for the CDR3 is TGTGCCAGCCGTGGGGACAGGGAAATCAATCAGCCCCAGCATTTT.

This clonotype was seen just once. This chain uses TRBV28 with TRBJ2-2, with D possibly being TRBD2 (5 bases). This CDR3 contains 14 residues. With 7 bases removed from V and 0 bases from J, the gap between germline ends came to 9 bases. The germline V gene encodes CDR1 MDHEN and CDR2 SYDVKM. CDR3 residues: CASIPGTNTGELFF. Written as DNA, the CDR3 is TGTGCCAGCATCCCGGGAACGAACACCGGGGAGCTGTTTTTT.

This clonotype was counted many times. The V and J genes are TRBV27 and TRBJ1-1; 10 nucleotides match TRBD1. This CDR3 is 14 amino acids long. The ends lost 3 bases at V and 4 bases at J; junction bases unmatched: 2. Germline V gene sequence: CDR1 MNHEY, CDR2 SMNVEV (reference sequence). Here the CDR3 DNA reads TGTGCCAGCAGTTTGGGACAGGGGCTCACTGAAGCTTTCTTT. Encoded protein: CASSLGQGLTEAFF.

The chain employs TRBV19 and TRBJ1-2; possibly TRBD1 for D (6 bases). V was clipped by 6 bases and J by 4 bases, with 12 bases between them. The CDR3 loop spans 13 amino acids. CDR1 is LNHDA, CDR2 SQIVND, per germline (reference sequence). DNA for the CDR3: TGTGCCAGTAGGGACAGCCTGCTCTATGGCTACACCTTC. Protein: CASRDSLLYGYTF.

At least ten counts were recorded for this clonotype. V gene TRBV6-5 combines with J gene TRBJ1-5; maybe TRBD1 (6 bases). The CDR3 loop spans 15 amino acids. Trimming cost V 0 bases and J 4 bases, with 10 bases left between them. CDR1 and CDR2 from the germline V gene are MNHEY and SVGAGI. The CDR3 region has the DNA TGTGCCAGCAGTTACTCCGGACAGCTGAATCAGCCCCAGCATTTT. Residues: CASSYSGQLNQPQHF.

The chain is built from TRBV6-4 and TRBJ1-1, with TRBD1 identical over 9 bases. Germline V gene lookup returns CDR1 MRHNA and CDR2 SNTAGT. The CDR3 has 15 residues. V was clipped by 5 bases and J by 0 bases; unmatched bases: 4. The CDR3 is CASSQTGGMNTEAFF. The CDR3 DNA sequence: TGTGCCAGCAGTCAAACAGGGGGCATGAACACTGAAGCTTTCTTT.

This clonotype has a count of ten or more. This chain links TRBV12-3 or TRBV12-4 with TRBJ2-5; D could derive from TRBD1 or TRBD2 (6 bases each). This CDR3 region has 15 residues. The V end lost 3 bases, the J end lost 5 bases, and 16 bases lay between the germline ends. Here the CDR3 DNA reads TGTGCCAGCAGTTTCCTGGGGGGCCTAGGGGAGACCCAGTACTTC. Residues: CASSFLGGLGETQYF.

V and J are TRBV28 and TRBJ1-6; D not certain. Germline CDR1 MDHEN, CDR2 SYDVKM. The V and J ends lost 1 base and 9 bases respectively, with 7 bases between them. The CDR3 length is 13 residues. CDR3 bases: TGTGCCAGCAGTTTATACCAGCCTTCACCCCTCCACTTT. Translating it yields CASSLYQPSPLHF.

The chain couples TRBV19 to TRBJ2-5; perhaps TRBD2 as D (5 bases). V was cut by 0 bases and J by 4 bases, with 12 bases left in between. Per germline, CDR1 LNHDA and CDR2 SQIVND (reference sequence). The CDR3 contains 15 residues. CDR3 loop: CASSIDGGGTETQYF. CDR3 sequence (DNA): TGTGCCAGTAGTATAGACGGTGGAGGAACAGAGACCCAGTACTTC.

CDR3 in DNA: TGTGCCAGCGGCTTACTAGCGAACTACGAGCAGTACTTC. Amino acid sequence: CASGLLANYEQYF. This chain connects TRBV28 to TRBJ2-7; TRBD2 aligns across 7 bases. CDR3 length equals 13 residues. V dropped 8 bases and J dropped 3; count of bases not matched to a gene: 7. Germline V gives CDR1 MDHEN, CDR2 SYDVKM.

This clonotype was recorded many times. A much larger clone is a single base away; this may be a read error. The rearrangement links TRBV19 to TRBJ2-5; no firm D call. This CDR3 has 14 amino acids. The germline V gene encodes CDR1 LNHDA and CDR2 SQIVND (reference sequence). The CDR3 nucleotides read TGTGTCAGTAGTATAGGCGGAGTCCGGGAGACCCAGTACTTC. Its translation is CVSSIGGVRETQYF.

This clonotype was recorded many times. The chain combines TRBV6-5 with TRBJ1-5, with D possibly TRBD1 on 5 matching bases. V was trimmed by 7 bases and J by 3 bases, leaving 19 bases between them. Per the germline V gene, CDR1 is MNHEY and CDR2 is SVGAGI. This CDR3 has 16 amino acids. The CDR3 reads CASTPWRDGANQPQHF. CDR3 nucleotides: TGTGCCAGCACCCCATGGCGGGACGGGGCCAATCAGCCCCAGCATTTT.

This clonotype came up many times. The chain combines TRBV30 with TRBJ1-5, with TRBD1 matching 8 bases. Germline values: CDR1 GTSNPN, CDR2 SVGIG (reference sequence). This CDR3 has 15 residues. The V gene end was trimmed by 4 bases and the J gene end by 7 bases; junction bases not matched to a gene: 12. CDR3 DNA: TGTGCCTGGATTGCATACAGGGGGTTGGAACAGCCCCAGCATTTT. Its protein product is CAWIAYRGLEQPQHF.

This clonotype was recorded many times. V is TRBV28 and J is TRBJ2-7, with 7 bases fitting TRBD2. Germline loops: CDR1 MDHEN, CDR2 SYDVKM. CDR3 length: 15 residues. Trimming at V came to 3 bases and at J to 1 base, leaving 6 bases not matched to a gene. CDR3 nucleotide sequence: TGTGCCAGCAGTTTCCAGCGGGACGGATCCTACGAGCAGTACTTC. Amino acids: CASSFQRDGSYEQYF.

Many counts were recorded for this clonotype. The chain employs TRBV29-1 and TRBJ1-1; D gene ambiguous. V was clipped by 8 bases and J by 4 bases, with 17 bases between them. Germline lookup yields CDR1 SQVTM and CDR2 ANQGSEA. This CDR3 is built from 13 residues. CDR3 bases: TGCAGCCCCACTAGGCATCGTAGCACTGAAGCTTTCTTT. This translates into CSPTRHRSTEAFF.

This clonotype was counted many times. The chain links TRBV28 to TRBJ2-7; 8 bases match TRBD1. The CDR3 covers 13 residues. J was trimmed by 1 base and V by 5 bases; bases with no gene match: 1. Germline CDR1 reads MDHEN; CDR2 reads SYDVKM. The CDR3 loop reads CASSNRGSYEQYF. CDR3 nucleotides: TGTGCCAGCAGTAACAGGGGGTCCTACGAGCAGTACTTC.

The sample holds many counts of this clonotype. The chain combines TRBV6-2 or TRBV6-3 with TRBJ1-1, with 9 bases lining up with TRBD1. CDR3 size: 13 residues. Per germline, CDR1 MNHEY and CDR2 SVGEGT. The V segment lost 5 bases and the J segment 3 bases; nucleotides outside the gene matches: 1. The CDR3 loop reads CASSRDRDTEAFF. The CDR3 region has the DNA TGTGCCAGCAGTCGGGACAGGGACACTGAAGCTTTCTTT.

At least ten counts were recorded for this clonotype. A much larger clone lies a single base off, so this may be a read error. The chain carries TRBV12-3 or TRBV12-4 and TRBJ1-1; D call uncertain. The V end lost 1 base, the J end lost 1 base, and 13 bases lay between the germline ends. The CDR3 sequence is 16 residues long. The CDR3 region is CASSLVGSITNTEAFF. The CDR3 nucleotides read TGTGCCAGCAGTTTAGTTGGCAGCATCACGAACACTGAAGCTTTCTTT.